Below, one TCR beta chain is given with its context. This table comes from immunoSEQ multiplex PCR, and its TCRdb copy is limited to in-frame clones, with some not included. The sample carries 300,000 to 350,000 clones, roughly 90% recorded once. This sample was included in a study of blood T cell repertoires in COVID-19. CDR1 and CDR2 from the germline V gene are KGHSH and LQKENI. CDR3 length: 12 amino acids. V lost 2 bases and J 3 bases, leaving 5 bases between the germline ends. The genes are TRBV18 and TRBJ2-7; D is unresolved. The clonotype comes from a woman between 25 and 40 years old who had been exposed to COVID-19. The sample comprised PBMCs or T cells enriched from blood (not recorded which). The CDR3 DNA sequence: TGTGCCAGCTCACCAGGCATCTACGAGCAGTACTTC. It codes for CASSPGIYEQYF.